What follows are 23 T cell receptor beta chains derived from one specimen sequenced in a study of T cells in Graves' hyperthyroidism and ophthalmopathy. It was RNA transcripts that yielded the amplified TCR beta CDR3 regions. The TCR CDR3 was amplified in a first-round RT-PCR using the HTBI primer set. TCRdb independently ran MiXCR on the multiplex PCR reads; one entry per CDR3 protein. Of under 650,000 distinct CDR3 sequences listed, 15% to 20% are singletons. Source material: blood. These receptors came from a woman in her 30s with Graves' hyperthyroidism.

This chain links TRBV15 with TRBJ2-3, with D maybe TRBD1 (6 bases). This CDR3 spans 15 amino acids. Germline V CDR1 and CDR2: LNHNV, YYDKDF (reference sequence). Deletions cut 5 bases from V and 4 bases from J, with 16 bases between. CDR3 coding DNA: TGTGCCACCAGCCGCAAGGGACAACGGGCAGATACGCAGTATTTT. Amino acids: CATSRKGQRADTQYF.

In its sample, this clonotype was seen a few times. The V and J genes are TRBV6-2 or TRBV6-3 and TRBJ1-1; TRBD1 might be the D (6 bases). Germline values: CDR1 MNHEY, CDR2 SVGEGT. Trimming removed 2 bases from V and 11 bases from J, with 18 bases in between. There are 14 residues in the CDR3. CDR3 bases: TGTGCCAGCAGTTACGCAGGGGTTTCTGGTTTGGCTTTCTTT. Its translation: CASSYAGVSGLAFF.

The chain links TRBV10-3 to TRBJ1-6; D may be TRBD1 (6 bases). The germline V gene encodes CDR1 ENHRY and CDR2 SYGVKD. This CDR3 has 22 residues. Trimming cost V 6 bases and J 0 bases, with 30 bases left between them. CDR3 in amino acids: CAIREGDTGKHSIGSYNSPLHF. CDR3 nucleotides: TGTGCCATCAGGGAAGGGGACACGGGGAAGCATTCCATCGGCTCCTATAATTCACCCCTCCACTTT.

In its sample, this clonotype was seen many times. The chain employs TRBV7-2 and TRBJ2-1; 7 bases fit TRBD1. This CDR3 is 15 amino acids long. Trimming cost V 5 bases and J 3 bases; bases outside gene matches: 7. Per the germline V gene, CDR1 is SGHTA and CDR2 is FQGNSA. The CDR3 spells CASSQQGTVYNEQFF. Here the CDR3 DNA reads TGTGCCAGCAGCCAGCAGGGGACAGTCTACAATGAGCAGTTCTTC.

Ten or more counts support this clonotype. DNA of the CDR3: TGTGCCAGCAGCAACGTCCCCGCGGGAGGAGTATTCAATGAGCAGTTCTTC. Translated: CASSNVPAGGVFNEQFF. The rearrangement joins TRBV7-2 to TRBJ2-1; 8 bases map to TRBD2. J was trimmed by 6 bases and V by 5 bases; bases with no gene match: 15. The germline V gene has CDR1 SGHTA and CDR2 FQGNSA. The CDR3 totals 17 residues.

This clonotype was seen ten or more times. The chain employs TRBV20-1 and TRBJ2-1; 8 bases match TRBD2. The CDR3 contains 12 residues. V lost 7 bases and J lost 4; bases outside the gene matches: 3. Germline CDR1 and CDR2: DFQATT and SNEGSKA (reference sequence). CDR3 protein: CSVAGGYNEQFF. The CDR3 DNA reads as TGCAGTGTCGCGGGGGGTTACAATGAGCAGTTCTTC.

Ten or more counts support this clonotype. The chain combines TRBV7-2 with TRBJ2-1; D is undetermined. The germline V and J ends were trimmed by 5 bases and 3 bases, with 8 bases remaining between them. The germline CDR1 and CDR2 sequences are SGHTA and FQGNSA. The CDR3 covers 13 residues. In nucleotides, the CDR3 is TGTGCCAGCAGCGATAGGAACTACAATGAGCAGTTCTTC. This gives the protein CASSDRNYNEQFF.

This clonotype was detected ten times or more. The rearrangement uses TRBV11-2 and TRBJ2-1, with 7 bases aligning to TRBD1. Germline assignment: CDR1 SGHAT and CDR2 FQNNGV. With 4 bases clipped from V and 2 bases from J, the junction kept 8 bases outside the gene matches. This CDR3 has 16 amino acids. In DNA form, the CDR3 reads TGTGCCAGCAGCTCAACAACAGGGGCGACCTACAATGAGCAGTTCTTC. Protein sequence: CASSSTTGATYNEQFF.

This clonotype showed up many times. The CDR3 DNA sequence: TGTGCCAGCAGCAAGGGTCTCATCAACTATGGCTACACCTTC. Translation gives CASSKGLINYGYTF. The J gene is TRBJ1-2, the V gene TRBV28; D gene unclear. The CDR3 is made up of 14 amino acids. CDR1 MDHEN and CDR2 SYDVKM come from the germline V gene. With 6 bases removed from V and 2 bases from J, the gap between germline ends came to 13 bases.

This clonotype was found a few times. J is TRBJ2-5 and V is TRBV5-1; 14 bases fit TRBD2. J lost 4 bases, V lost 7 bases, and 9 bases had no gene match. The CDR3 contains 16 residues. Germline CDR1 and CDR2: SGHRS and YFSETQ. The CDR3 sequence is CASRSTSGRAVETQYF. The DNA for the CDR3 is TGCGCCAGCCGATCGACTAGCGGGAGGGCCGTAGAGACCCAGTACTTC. The full variable domain, completed using reference TRBV5-1 and TRBJ2-5, is KAGVTQTPRYLIKTRGQQVTLSCSPISGHRSVSWYQQTPGQGLQFLFEYFSETQRNKGNFPGRFSGRQFSNSRSEMNVSTLELGDSALYLCASRSTSGRAVETQYFGPGTRLLVL.

This chain's CDR3 is CASSLTGRDTEAFF. The DNA of the CDR3 is TGTGCCAGCAGCTTAACAGGGAGGGACACTGAAGCTTTCTTT. The chain uses TRBV11-1 and TRBJ1-1; TRBD1 is a possible D gene (6 bases). V lost 2 bases and J lost 3, with 10 bases in between. The germline V gene encodes CDR1 SGHAT and CDR2 FQDESV (reference sequence). This CDR3 has 14 amino acids.

V is TRBV7-9 and J is TRBJ1-2, with TRBD1 matching 7 bases. The germline gives CDR1 SEHNR, CDR2 FQNEAQ (reference sequence). V lost 3 bases to trimming and J lost 6 bases; unmatched junction nucleotides: 7. This CDR3 contains 14 residues. The CDR3 nucleotides read TGTGCCAGCAGCTTCGACAGGGTTACTAATGGCTACACCTTC. Translation: CASSFDRVTNGYTF.

In its sample, this clonotype was seen many times. The chain is built from TRBV12-3 or TRBV12-4 and TRBJ1-1, with 9 positions matching TRBD1. Germline trimming cut 7 bases from V and 1 base from J; bases unmatched to any gene: 7. The CDR3 is made up of 15 amino acids. Written as DNA, the CDR3 is TGTGCCAGCACCTTGTCGGACAGGGGGAACACTGAAGCTTTCTTT. Residues: CASTLSDRGNTEAFF.

This clonotype was seen a few times. The chain has TRBV20-1 and TRBJ2-7, with 11 bases lining up with TRBD2. V dropped 3 bases and J dropped 4; count of bases not matched to a gene: 14. The CDR3 covers 17 residues. Germline assignment: CDR1 DFQATT and CDR2 SNEGSKA (reference sequence). Here the CDR3 reads CSASDLAGGGPPYEQYF. CDR3 DNA sequence: TGCAGTGCTAGTGATCTAGCGGGGGGCGGACCTCCTTACGAGCAGTACTTC.

In its sample, this clonotype was seen many times. V gene TRBV2 combines with J gene TRBJ2-2, with D maybe TRBD2 (5 bases). The V end was cut by 8 bases, the J end by 7 bases, with 11 bases between. There are 12 residues in the CDR3. Germline CDR1 reads SNHLY; CDR2 reads FYNNEI. The CDR3 nucleotides are TGTGCCAGCGGGAGTGAAGGCGGGGAGCTGTTTTTT. This encodes CASGSEGGELFF.

This clonotype was counted at least ten times. The V call is TRBV7-2, the J call TRBJ1-5; D possibly corresponds to TRBD1 (5 bases). There are 13 residues in the CDR3. CDR1 is SGHTA and CDR2 is FQGNSA in the germline V gene. V was clipped by 3 bases and J by 9 bases, with 12 bases between them. The chain's CDR3 is CASSLQGGSPQHF. The CDR3 DNA reads as TGTGCCAGCAGCTTGCAGGGTGGGTCGCCCCAGCATTTT. The whole variable domain, filled in from reference TRBV7-2 and TRBJ1-5, reads GAGVSQSPSNKVTEKGKDVELRCDPISGHTALYWYRQSLGQGLEFLIYFQGNSAPDKSGLPSDRFSAERTGGSVSTLTIQRTQQEDSAVYLCASSLQGGSPQHFGDGTRLSIL.

This clonotype was counted ten times or more. V is TRBV19 and J is TRBJ1-1, with D unclear. Per the germline V gene, CDR1 is LNHDA and CDR2 is SQIVND (reference sequence). This CDR3 contains 14 residues. V shed 4 bases and J shed 3 bases, with 12 bases lying between them. Here the CDR3 reads CASSSPDFYTEAFF. CDR3 sequence (DNA): TGTGCCAGTAGTAGTCCGGATTTCTACACTGAAGCTTTCTTT.

V gene TRBV7-8 combines with J gene TRBJ1-4; the match to TRBD1 covers 7 bases. The junction had 5 bases not matched to a gene; V was cut back by 5 bases and J by 8 bases. Germline assignment: CDR1 SGHVS and CDR2 FQNEAQ. The CDR3 runs 13 residues. The CDR3 spells CASSTRQGEKLFF. CDR3 DNA sequence: TGTGCCAGCAGCACCAGACAGGGCGAAAAACTGTTTTTT.

This clonotype was seen a handful of times. The V call is TRBV7-6, the J call TRBJ1-1; maybe TRBD1 (6 bases). The V and J ends lost 5 bases and 5 bases respectively, with 15 bases between them. In germline, CDR1 is SGHVS, CDR2 FNYEAQ. The CDR3 runs 14 residues. The CDR3 sequence: CASSTGAGQTEAFF. The CDR3 DNA sequence: TGTGCCAGCAGCACTGGGGCTGGACAGACTGAAGCTTTCTTT. The whole variable domain, filled in from reference TRBV7-6 and TRBJ1-1, reads GAGVSQSPRYKVTKRGQDVALRCDPISGHVSLYWYRQALGQGPEFLTYFNYEAQQDKSGLPNDRFSAERPEGSISTLTIQRTEQRDSAMYRCASSTGAGQTEAFFGQGTRLTVV.

V usage is TRBV7-2 and J usage is TRBJ1-2, with D hard to call. The CDR3 has 13 residues. Trimming shortened V by 2 bases and J by 6 bases, and 10 bases separated the two germline ends. Germline CDR1 SGHTA, CDR2 FQGNSA. CDR3 nucleotides: TGTGCCAGCAGCTTAAACCCGGGCGATGGCTACACCTTC. This sequence encodes CASSLNPGDGYTF.

This clonotype was observed many times. The V gene is TRBV2, the J gene TRBJ2-1; 9 bases line up with TRBD1. The germline V gene encodes CDR1 SNHLY and CDR2 FYNNEI. J was trimmed by 4 bases and V by 6 bases; bases with no gene match: 4. The CDR3 consists of 14 residues. The CDR3 here is CASRYRGLYNEQFF. The CDR3 DNA sequence: TGTGCCAGCAGATACAGGGGGCTTTACAATGAGCAGTTCTTC.

Many counts were recorded for this clonotype. This chain connects TRBV20-1 to TRBJ2-4, with a weak D call TRBD1 (5 bases). The CDR3 loop spans 15 amino acids. CDR1 and CDR2 (germline): DFQATT, SNEGSKA (reference sequence). Here the CDR3 DNA reads TGCAGGGCAGCAGAACAGACAGTAGCCAAAAACATTCAGTACTTC. Translated, it gives CRAAEQTVAKNIQYF.

This clonotype has at least ten counts. V usage is TRBV18 and J usage is TRBJ1-1; maybe TRBD1 (5 bases). CDR1 is KGHSH, CDR2 LQKENI, per germline. Trimming pared 1 base from V and 1 base from J, leaving 13 bases between. The CDR3 sequence is 16 residues long. In DNA form, the CDR3 reads TGTGCCAGCTCACCACGCGGCAGGGTGGAGAACACTGAAGCTTTCTTT. Protein: CASSPRGRVENTEAFF.